This T cell receptor (beta chain) was captured in a study of blood T cell repertoires in COVID-19. The CDR3 consists of 15 residues. Per the germline V gene, CDR1 is SGHNT and CDR2 is YYREEE (reference sequence). The V segment lost 2 bases and the J segment 8 bases; nucleotides outside the gene matches: 10. As handled by the study authors: It was from reference gene primer amplification that nucleated cell counts were estimated. The method was immunoSEQ multiplex PCR; TCRdb's version includes in-frame clones alone and lacks a portion of them. For V, J and clone size, that table is used; D and trimming come from the DNA. The repertoire includes 45,000 to 65,000 clones, almost 85% of them detected once, and about 3.2% sits in the top ten.

This receptor was taken from a man aged 55 to 69 with acute or convalescent COVID-19. The chain carries TRBV5-4 and TRBJ1-2, with 9 bases fitting TRBD1. The specimen sequenced was peripheral blood. The CDR3 nucleotides are TGTGCCAGCAGCTTTCCCCCCGGACAGGGGCAAGGCTACACCTTC. This sequence encodes CASSFPPGQGQGYTF. The complete variable domain, with remaining parts taken from reference TRBV5-4 and TRBJ1-2, reads ETGVTQSPTHLIKTRGQQVTLRCSSQSGHNTVSWYQQALGQGPQFIFQYYREEENGRGNFPPRFSGLQFPNYSSELNVNALELDDSALYLCASSFPPGQGQGYTFGSGTRLTVV.